These 21 T cell receptor beta chains were sequenced from one sample in a study of blood T cell repertoires in COVID-19. TCRdb's copy holds only in-frame clones and misses some; the assay was immunoSEQ multiplex PCR. This sample yields approximately 68,000 clones, of which 70% to 90% are seen a single time; 11% belongs to the top ten. The specimen sequenced was peripheral blood. Receptor source: a man between 65 and 80 years old with active or convalescent COVID-19.

In its sample, this clone was seen a few times. CDR3 nucleotide sequence: TGTGCCAGCAGGGCGGGCCGGGAAAAACTGTTTTTT. This encodes CASRAGREKLFF. V is TRBV2 and J is TRBJ1-4; D gene unclear. Germline V CDR1 and CDR2: SNHLY, FYNNEI. V dropped 6 bases and J dropped 8 bases, with 10 bases sitting between them. This CDR3 has 12 residues.

The CDR3: CASSASGANEQFF. The CDR3 DNA reads TGTGCCAGCAGTGCTAGCGGAGCTAATGAGCAGTTCTTC. This chain connects TRBV25-1 to TRBJ2-1; 7 bases agree with TRBD2. CDR1 is MGHDK and CDR2 is SYGVNS in the germline V gene. The CDR3 loop spans 13 amino acids. V lost 4 bases to trimming and J lost 7 bases; unmatched junction nucleotides: 4. The variable domain in full, with the rest retrieved from reference TRBV25-1 and TRBJ2-1, is EADIYQTPRYLVIGTGKKITLECSQTMGHDKMYWYQQDPGMELHLIHYSYGVNSTEKGDLSSESTVSRIRTEHFPLTLESARPSHTSQYLCASSASGANEQFFGPGTRLTVL.

This clone was seen a single time. J is TRBJ1-1 and V is TRBV10-3; tentative D call: TRBD1 (5 bases). V gave up 8 bases and J gave up 5 bases, with 21 bases separating them. This CDR3 is 15 amino acids long. Germline V lookup: CDR1 ENHRY, CDR2 SYGVKD. The CDR3 DNA follows: TGTGCCATCGCGGGGTCGGCACTTCGGGGGACTGAAGCTTTCTTT. Translated: CAIAGSALRGTEAFF.

The genes are TRBV9 and TRBJ2-7; 7 nucleotides match TRBD2. Germline values: CDR1 SGDLS, CDR2 YYNGEE. The V segment lost 2 bases and the J segment 5 bases; nucleotides outside the gene matches: 10. The CDR3 runs to 15 residues. CDR3 nucleotides: TGTGCCAGCAGCGTCGGACTAGATTTGACTAACGAGCAGTACTTC. As protein: CASSVGLDLTNEQYF. The full variable domain, its missing parts supplied by reference TRBV9 and TRBJ2-7, is DSGVTQTPKHLITATGQRVTLRCSPRSGDLSVYWYQQSLDQGLQFLIQYYNGEERAKGNILERFSAQQFPDLHSELNLSSLELGDSALYFCASSVGLDLTNEQYFGPGTRLTVT.

The rearrangement joins TRBV19 to TRBJ1-3; maybe TRBD1 (6 bases). The germline V gene has CDR1 LNHDA and CDR2 SQIVND (reference sequence). The CDR3 is 15 amino acids. V dropped 3 bases and J dropped 9 bases, with 18 bases sitting between them. This CDR3 reads CASSMAGVSLGTIYF. The CDR3 coding sequence is TGTGCCAGTAGTATGGCAGGGGTCAGCTTGGGCACCATATATTTT.

This clone was picked up one time. The rearrangement joins TRBV7-6 to TRBJ2-2; D not certain. Trimming shortened V by 5 bases and J by 4 bases, and 26 bases separated the two germline ends. From germline, CDR1 is SGHVS and CDR2 FNYEAQ. CDR3 length: 19 amino acids. In nucleotides, the CDR3 is TGTGCCAGCAGCCTCCGGCAAGTCGTAGGAGTGGATAGCACCGGGGAGCTGTTTTTT. This encodes CASSLRQVVGVDSTGELFF.

This chain connects TRBV5-1 to TRBJ2-5, with a possible D match to TRBD2 (5 bases). Germline V gives CDR1 SGHRS, CDR2 YFSETQ. Trimming pared 3 bases from V and 7 bases from J, leaving 13 bases between. The CDR3 loop spans 13 amino acids. The CDR3 here is CASSSPAVGTQYF. The DNA for the CDR3 is TGCGCCAGCAGCTCGCCAGCGGTCGGGACCCAGTACTTC.

J is TRBJ1-1 and V is TRBV5-1; D is unresolved. This CDR3 is built from 11 residues. Germline V gene lookup returns CDR1 SGHRS and CDR2 YFSETQ. V was cut by 3 bases and J by 11 bases, with 11 bases left in between. The CDR3 here is CASSSETGAFF. CDR3 DNA: TGCGCCAGCAGCTCGGAAACGGGGGCTTTCTTT.

J is TRBJ1-5 and V is TRBV9; D unclear. The germline V gene encodes CDR1 SGDLS and CDR2 YYNGEE. The CDR3 runs to 15 residues. Between the trimmed V and J ends, which lost 0 bases and 3 bases, there was a span of 10 bases. The CDR3 DNA reads as TGTGCCAGCAGCGTAGCCGGCGGGTACAATCAGCCCCAGCATTTT. It yields the protein CASSVAGGYNQPQHF.

The chain combines TRBV11-2 with TRBJ2-1; 10 bases map to TRBD2. CDR3 length: 16 amino acids. Germline lookup yields CDR1 SGHAT and CDR2 FQNNGV. J was trimmed by 6 bases and V by 5 bases; bases with no gene match: 10. CDR3 nucleotides: TGTGCCAGCAGCCTTACTCTAGCGGGAGTCACCAATGAGCAGTTCTTC. This codes for CASSLTLAGVTNEQFF.

The J gene is TRBJ2-1, the V gene TRBV12-3 or TRBV12-4; 8 positions agree with TRBD2. V lost 7 bases to trimming and J lost 10 bases; unmatched junction nucleotides: 3. This CDR3 contains 11 residues. This CDR3 reads CASTAGGEQFF. CDR3 sequence (DNA): TGTGCCAGCACCGCGGGAGGCGAGCAGTTCTTC.

The rearrangement uses TRBV4-1 and TRBJ2-7, with D possibly matching TRBD1 (6 bases). Germline loops: CDR1 MGHRA, CDR2 YSYEKL. Trimming removed 4 bases from V and 5 bases from J, with 24 bases in between. The length of the CDR3 is 17 residues. The DNA of the CDR3 is TGCGCCAGCAGCCCCGCGCCTGGGCGCTTTAGGGACAACGAGCAGTACTTC. This translates into CASSPAPGRFRDNEQYF.

The chain joins TRBV19 to TRBJ2-7; tentative D call: TRBD2 (7 bases). Trimming removed 3 bases at V and 2 bases at J, with 17 bases between. CDR3 length: 16 amino acids. Germline assignment: CDR1 LNHDA and CDR2 SQIVND (reference sequence). The DNA for the CDR3 is TGTGCCAGTAGTATCGACAGGTCGGGAGGTACCTACGAGCAGTACTTC. It encodes CASSIDRSGGTYEQYF.

This sequence joins TRBV6-1 and TRBJ2-5, with 9 bases that match TRBD2. V dropped 6 bases and J dropped 2; count of bases not matched to a gene: 7. Looked up from germline, CDR1 is MNHNS and CDR2 is SASEGT. This CDR3 contains 15 residues. The CDR3 here is CASSRPTSGQETQYF. As DNA, the CDR3 is TGTGCCAGCAGCCGCCCGACTAGCGGACAAGAGACCCAGTACTTC.

The chain has TRBV3-1 (or the pseudogene TRBV3-2) and TRBJ2-7; 8 bases match TRBD1. The CDR3 length is 15 residues. Germline CDR1 LGHDT, CDR2 YNNKEL (reference sequence). J gave up 0 bases and V 4 bases, and 5 bases lay outside the gene matches. The CDR3 sequence: CASSRTGSSSYEQYF. In nucleotides, the CDR3 is TGTGCCAGCAGCCGGACAGGGAGTAGCTCCTACGAGCAGTACTTC.

The rearrangement links TRBV27 to TRBJ1-2; no clear D. Trimming left V 6 bases short and J 7 bases short, with 15 bases between. There are 13 residues in the CDR3. Germline V gene sequence: CDR1 MNHEY, CDR2 SMNVEV (reference sequence). Here the CDR3 reads CASSTALRGGYTF. The CDR3 DNA is TGTGCCAGCAGCACAGCCTTACGGGGTGGCTACACCTTC.

This clone has just one count. V usage is TRBV12-3 or TRBV12-4 and J usage is TRBJ2-1, with a weak D call TRBD2 (6 bases). Trimming pared 6 bases from V and 3 bases from J, leaving 9 bases between. The CDR3 extends over 13 amino acids. The CDR3 reads CASRGGNYNEQFF. CDR3 nucleotide sequence: TGTGCCAGCAGGGGCGGGAACTACAATGAGCAGTTCTTC.

This clone was picked up one time. This chain joins TRBV3-1 (or the pseudogene TRBV3-2) and TRBJ2-1; D is unresolved. In germline, CDR1 is LGHDT, CDR2 YNNKEL (reference sequence). Trimming removed 0 bases from V and 5 bases from J, with 5 bases in between. The CDR3 loop spans 13 amino acids. CDR3 region: CASSQDPNNEQFF. Written as DNA, the CDR3 is TGTGCCAGCAGCCAAGATCCAAACAATGAGCAGTTCTTC.

Only one count was recorded for this clone. The rearrangement joins TRBV19 to TRBJ2-5, with 13 bases matching TRBD2. The V segment lost 6 bases and the J segment 2 bases; nucleotides outside the gene matches: 3. The CDR3 length is 15 residues. The germline gives CDR1 LNHDA, CDR2 SQIVND (reference sequence). The CDR3 here is CASRSGLAGQETQYF. CDR3 bases: TGTGCCAGTAGATCGGGACTAGCGGGACAAGAGACCCAGTACTTC.

This chain joins TRBV6-5 and TRBJ1-6, with TRBD1 as a possible D gene (5 bases). This CDR3 has 15 residues. The germline V and J ends were trimmed by 7 bases and 5 bases, with 15 bases remaining between them. Germline V gene data show CDR1 as MNHEY and CDR2 as SVGAGI. The CDR3 DNA reads as TGTGCCAGCAATGGGAGGGGCCGGAATAATTCACCCCTCCACTTT. This codes for CASNGRGRNNSPLHF.

The rearrangement joins TRBV28 to TRBJ1-5; weak D call: TRBD1 (6 bases). V was cut by 5 bases and J by 3 bases, with 14 bases left in between. The CDR3 covers 15 residues. Germline values: CDR1 MDHEN, CDR2 SYDVKM. The chain's CDR3 is CASSLPTGINQPQHF. CDR3 DNA sequence: TGTGCCAGCAGTCTACCTACAGGGATCAATCAGCCCCAGCATTTT.